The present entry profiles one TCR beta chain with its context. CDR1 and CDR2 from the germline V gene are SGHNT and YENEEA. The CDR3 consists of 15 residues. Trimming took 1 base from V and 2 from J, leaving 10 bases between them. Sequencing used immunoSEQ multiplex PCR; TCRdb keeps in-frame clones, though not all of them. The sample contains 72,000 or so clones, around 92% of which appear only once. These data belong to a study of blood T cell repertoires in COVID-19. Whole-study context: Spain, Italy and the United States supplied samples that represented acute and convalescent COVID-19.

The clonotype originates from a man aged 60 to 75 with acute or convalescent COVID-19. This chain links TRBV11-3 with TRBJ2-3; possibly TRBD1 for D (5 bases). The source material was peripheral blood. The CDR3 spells CASSLGGEDTDTQYF. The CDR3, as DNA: TGTGCCAGCAGCTTAGGGGGCGAGGACACAGATACGCAGTATTTT. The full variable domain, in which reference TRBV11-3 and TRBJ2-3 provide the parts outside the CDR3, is EAGVVQSPRYKIIEKKQPVAFWCNPISGHNTLYWYLQNLGQGPELLIRYENEEAVDDSQLPKDRFSAERLKGVDSTLKIQPAELGDSAVYLCASSLGGEDTDTQYFGPGTRLTVL.